Detailed here is one T cell receptor (beta chain). Its binding antigen is unknown. One base away there is no much larger clone; base qualities are not given. The germline V gene sets CDR1 to SQVTM and CDR2 to ANQGSEA. The CDR3 covers 13 residues, taking in both the cysteine and the phenylalanine. Only CDR3 DNA remains: 39 bases, in frame from the first base. Cut back by 0 bases and 0 bases, the V and J ends lie 5 bases apart. These data are taken from a study of control samples from healthy donors and cancer patients (dated by TCRdb to the early 2020s). The receptor library was made with the immunoSEQ multiplex PCR assay. This immuneACCESS table, as held by TCRdb, lists in-frame sequences with V and J called but not all clones. Of the missing ones, under half trace to an unresolved V gene in checked studies; the others have no known cause. In this sample the table shows tens of thousands of clones, 90% of which occur a single time. The ten most abundant clones make up 5.5% to 7% of the sample.

Sequenced sample: PBMCs. The chain employs TRBV29-1 and TRBJ1-2; the D gene cannot be named for sure. The sequence came from a man aged 60 to 75 with colorectal cancer. In nucleotide form, the sequence is TGCAGCGTTGAAGATAGGCCTAACTATGGCTACACCTTC. It translates to CSVEDRPNYGYTF.